The clone carrying this TCR beta chain came up a few times. Antigen specificity is unknown. These data belong to a study of T cell repertoires in cytomegalovirus infection. One entry per CDR3 protein, called by TCRdb with MiXCR from the reads. The sample holds fewer than 130,000 distinct CDR3 sequences, roughly two fifths seen once. Germline trimming cut 6 bases from V and 6 bases from J; bases unmatched to any gene: 15. CDR1 and CDR2 from the germline V gene are DFQATT and SNEGSKA (reference sequence). There are 17 residues in the CDR3. The rearrangement links TRBV20-1 to TRBJ2-1, with 12 bases matching TRBD2. The receptor's source is a human donor in good health (CMV status not recorded). Some clones in this sample may be carry-over from other donors' samples. The sequenced sample was CD8+ T cells from cultured PBMCs, obtained from culture after CMV antigen stimulation. The CDR3 sequence is CSAETQASGGAINEQFF. The CDR3 DNA follows: TGCAGTGCCGAGACGCAGGCTAGCGGGGGGGCCATCAATGAGCAGTTCTTC.